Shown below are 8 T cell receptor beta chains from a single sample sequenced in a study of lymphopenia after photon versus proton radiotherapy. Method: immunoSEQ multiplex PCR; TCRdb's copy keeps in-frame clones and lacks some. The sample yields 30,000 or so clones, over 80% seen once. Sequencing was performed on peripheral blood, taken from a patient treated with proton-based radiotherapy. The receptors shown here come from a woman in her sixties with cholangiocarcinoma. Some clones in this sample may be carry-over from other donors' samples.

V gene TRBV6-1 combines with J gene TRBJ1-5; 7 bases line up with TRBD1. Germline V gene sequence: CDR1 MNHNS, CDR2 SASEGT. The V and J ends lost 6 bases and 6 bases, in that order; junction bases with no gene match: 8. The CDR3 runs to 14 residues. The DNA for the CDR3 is TGTGCCAGCAGCCAACAGGGGACCGGTCAGCCCCAGCATTTT. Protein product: CASSQQGTGQPQHF.

In DNA form, the CDR3 reads TGTGCCACCCCGCGGGTGAGAGGGGGCGCTGAGCAGTTCTTC. This encodes CATPRVRGGAEQFF. This chain links TRBV7-9 with TRBJ2-1; 7 bases align to TRBD1. This CDR3 contains 14 residues. Germline V gene lookup returns CDR1 SEHNR and CDR2 FQNEAQ (reference sequence). The V and J ends lost 10 bases and 9 bases, in that order; junction bases with no gene match: 15.

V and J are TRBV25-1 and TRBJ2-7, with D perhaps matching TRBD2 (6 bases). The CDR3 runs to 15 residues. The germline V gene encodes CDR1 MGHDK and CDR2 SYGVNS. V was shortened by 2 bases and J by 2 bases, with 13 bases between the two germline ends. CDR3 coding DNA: TGTGCCAGCAGTGAAGGGGCGGGATCCACCTACGAGCAGTACTTC. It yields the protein CASSEGAGSTYEQYF.

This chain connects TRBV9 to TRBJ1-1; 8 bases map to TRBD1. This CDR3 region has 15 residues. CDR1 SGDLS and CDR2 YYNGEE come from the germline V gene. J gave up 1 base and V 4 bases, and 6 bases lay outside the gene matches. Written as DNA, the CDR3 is TGTGCCAGCAGCCCGCGGACAGGGCGGAACACTGAAGCTTTCTTT. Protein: CASSPRTGRNTEAFF.

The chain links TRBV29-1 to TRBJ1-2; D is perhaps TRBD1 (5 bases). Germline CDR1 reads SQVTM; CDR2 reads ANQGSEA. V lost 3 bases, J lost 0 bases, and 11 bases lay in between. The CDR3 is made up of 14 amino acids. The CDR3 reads CSVDSVGPNYGYTF. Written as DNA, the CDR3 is TGCAGCGTTGACAGTGTGGGGCCTAACTATGGCTACACCTTC.

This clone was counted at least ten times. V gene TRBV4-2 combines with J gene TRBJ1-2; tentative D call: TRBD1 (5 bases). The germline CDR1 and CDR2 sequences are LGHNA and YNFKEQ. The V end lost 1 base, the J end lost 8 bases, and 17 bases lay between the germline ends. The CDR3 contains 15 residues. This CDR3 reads CASSQALEGLEGYTF. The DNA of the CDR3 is TGTGCCAGCAGCCAAGCTCTTGAGGGGTTGGAGGGCTACACCTTC.

The CDR3: CASSLAGGPTDTQYF. The CDR3 nucleotides read TGTGCCAGCAGCTTAGCGGGGGGGCCGACAGATACGCAGTATTTT. The chain links TRBV7-2 to TRBJ2-3, with a tentative D call TRBD2 (7 bases). There are 15 residues in the CDR3. V lost 0 bases and J 3 bases, leaving 10 bases between the germline ends. Germline CDR1 is SGHTA and CDR2 is FQGNSA.

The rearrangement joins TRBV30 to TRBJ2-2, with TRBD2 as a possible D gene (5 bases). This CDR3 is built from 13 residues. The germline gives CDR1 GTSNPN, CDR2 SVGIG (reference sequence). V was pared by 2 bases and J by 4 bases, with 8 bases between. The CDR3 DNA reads TGTGCCTGGAGTAACGGGGTCACCGGGGAGCTGTTTTTT. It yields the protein CAWSNGVTGELFF.